This TCR beta chain was retrieved from a study of cytomegalovirus exposure and HLA in healthy donors. General study results and limits: Across HLA loci, a later analysis found differing TCR association rates, with DRB1 most and HLA-C fewest.

For this clone: The antigen is not known.

V dropped 2 bases and J dropped 1 base, with 14 bases sitting between them. CDR1 and CDR2 (germline): GTSNPN, SVGIG (reference sequence). This CDR3 is built from 15 residues. A multiplex PCR was run with 60 Vbeta primers and 13 Jbeta primers. Only in-frame clones appear in the TCRdb table, and some are missing; sequencing was by immunoSEQ multiplex PCR. This sample carries a few hundred thousand clones, around 83% of them seen once, and the ten largest clones take roughly 1.5%. The specimen was PBMCs. V and J are TRBV30 and TRBJ2-5, with D perhaps matching TRBD2 (5 bases). This receptor was taken from a girl aged 10 to 17 in good health and CMV-seronegative. CDR3 DNA sequence: TGTGCCTGGAGTCGGAGGCCACCGACCCAAGAGACCCAGTACTTC. Translation gives CAWSRRPPTQETQYF. Looking up the rest from reference TRBV30 and TRBJ2-5 gives the full variable domain: SQTIHQWPATLVQPVGSPLSLECTVEGTSNPNLYWYRQAAGRGLQLLFYSVGIGQISSEVPQNLSASRPQDRQFILSSKKLLLSDSGFYLCAWSRRPPTQETQYFGPGTRLLVL.